This note documents a single T cell receptor (beta chain) sequence. This clonotype was detected ten times or more. Its antigen target is currently unknown. Per-base qualities were not stored, and no clone one base away is much larger. This sample was taken from a study of beta chain bispecific antibodies for T cell cancers (dated by TCRdb to the early 2020s). Describing the broader study: Healthy donor T cells were cocultured with T cell leukemia lines and bispecific antibodies, then TRBV sequencing of surviving cells measured the depletion of each TRBV family. On the cell surface, TRBV12 (TRBV12-3) was expressed by Jurkat cells, whereas TRBV5-5 was expressed by HPB-ALL cells. Points the paper makes about the study in general: Every sequenced sample was a mix of normal T cells and leukemia cell line cells, and most of the targeted TRBV signal originated from the leukemia cells instead of the normal T cells. Cross-reactivity of the anti-TRBV5-5 antibody with TRBV5-6 was attributed to high sequence similarity between the two genes.

For 3 days, T cells were expanded from blood mononuclear cells using either the anti-CD3 antibody OKT3 or CD3/CD28 Dynabeads. The culture conditions for expanded T cells were RPMI 1640 plus 10% fetal bovine serum, recombinant human IL-2 (approximately 100 IU/ml) and IL-7 (about 5.2 ng/ml). For cocultures, about 50,000 normal T cells were combined with about 50,000 target cells and bispecific antibody in about 0.095 mL and incubated for about 15 hours at 37 degrees C. Every bispecific antibody was made of two single-chain variable fragments, expressed in a single-chain diabody format carrying a His tag. Effector T cells came from healthy human donors; peripheral blood mononuclear cells were isolated from leukapheresis samples by Ficoll density gradient centrifugation. The libraries included unique molecular identifier barcodes, and the barcodes were used to quantify clonotypes. Qiagen AllPrep DNA/RNA Micro kits were used to isolate total RNA, and an Agilent TapeStation was used to check RNA quality. TCR beta libraries were built by 5' RACE: cDNA synthesis followed by two PCR steps using TCR beta constant-region gene-specific primers. Sequencing of the TCR beta libraries was done on an Illumina MiSeq platform. The study's processing was this. Reads were processed with MIGEC, MiXCR and VDJtools. Clonotype frequency was computed as the clonotype's share of unique molecular identifiers among all unique molecular identifiers in the sample. Nonfunctional TRBV genes listed as pseudogenes or open reading frames in IMGT, such as TRBV1, TRBV12-1 and TRBV21, were excluded. Clones were called with MiXCR by TCRdb after fastp trimmed the public reads at Q25, and only in-frame beta chains were retained. Records with the same CDR3 protein are collapsed into one entry carrying the most frequent genes and DNA. These V and J calls are TCRdb output, not the study's own analysis. Here the sample has 15,000 to 20,000 distinct CDR3 sequences; around 2.1% occur a single time. 6.9% of the sample belongs to the ten largest clones.

The germline V gene gives CDR1 as MDHEN and CDR2 as SYDVKM. Ends trimmed: V by 3 bases, J by 5 bases; bases unmatched to a gene: 9. Inclusive of the bounding cysteine and phenylalanine, the CDR3 is 15 residues long. The DNA shown is the 45-base CDR3, in frame from base 1. The receptor's source is a human donor in good health. Some clones in this sample may be carry-over from other donors' samples. The sequencing sample was made of healthy donor T cells cultured with leukemia cells. The V and J genes are TRBV28 and TRBJ2-7, and 8 junction bases match TRBD1. The nucleotides read TGTGCCAGCAGTTTGGTTTCAGGGGGCAGGGACGAGCAGTACTTC. It encodes CASSLVSGGRDEQYF.